Detailed here is one TCR beta chain. The data were obtained in a study of blood T cell repertoires in COVID-19. Study details: The United States, Italy and Spain supplied acute and convalescent COVID-19 samples. PBMCs, B-cell-depleted T cells, or T cells were the source of the cDNA or gDNA that made up the material.

This CDR3 region has 14 residues. The germline V gene has CDR1 LNHDA and CDR2 SQIVND (reference sequence). The V end was cut by 1 base, the J end by 8 bases, with 12 bases between. Study members were between roughly 18 and 100 years old and lived in 24 US regions. Participants in the exposed group had met a COVID-19 case in the 2 weeks before joining the study. Data came from immunoSEQ multiplex PCR; TCRdb stores just in-frame clones and leaves some out. This sample has 300,000 to 400,000 clones; 90% occur once, and the top ten carry 3.5% to 5%. The sequenced material came from PBMCs or T cells enriched from blood (not recorded which). The chain couples TRBV19 to TRBJ2-1; possibly TRBD2 for D (7 bases). This TCR derives from a woman aged 25 to 39 who had been exposed to COVID-19. In nucleotides, the CDR3 is TGTGCCAGTAGTATAGGGTCGGGGGGCGATGAGCAGTTCTTC. This codes for CASSIGSGGDEQFF. The variable domain in full, completed from reference TRBV19 and TRBJ2-1, reads DGGITQSPKYLFRKEGQNVTLSCEQNLNHDAMYWYRQDPGQGLRLIYYSQIVNDFQKGDIAEGYSVSREKKESFPLTVTSAQKNPTAFYLCASSIGSGGDEQFFGPGTRLTVL.